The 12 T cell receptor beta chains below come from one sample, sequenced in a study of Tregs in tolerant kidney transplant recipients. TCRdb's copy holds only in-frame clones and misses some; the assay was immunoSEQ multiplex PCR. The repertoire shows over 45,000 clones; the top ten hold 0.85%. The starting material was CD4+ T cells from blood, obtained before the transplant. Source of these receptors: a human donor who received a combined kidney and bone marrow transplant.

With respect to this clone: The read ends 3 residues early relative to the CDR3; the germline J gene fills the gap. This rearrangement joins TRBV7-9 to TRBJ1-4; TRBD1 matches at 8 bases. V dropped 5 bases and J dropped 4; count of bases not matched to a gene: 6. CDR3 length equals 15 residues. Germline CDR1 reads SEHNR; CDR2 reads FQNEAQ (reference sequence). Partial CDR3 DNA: TGTGCCAGCAGCCCCAGACAGGGGATTAATGAAAAA. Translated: CASSPRQGINEK. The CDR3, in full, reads CASSPRQGINEKLFF.

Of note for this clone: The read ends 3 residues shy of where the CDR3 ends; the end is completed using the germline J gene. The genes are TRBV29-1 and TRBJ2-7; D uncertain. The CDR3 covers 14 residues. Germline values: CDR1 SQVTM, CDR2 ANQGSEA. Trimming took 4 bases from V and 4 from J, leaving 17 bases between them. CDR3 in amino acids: CSVARLSAPYEQYF. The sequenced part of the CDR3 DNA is TGCAGCGTTGCCCGGTTATCCGCACCTTACGAG.

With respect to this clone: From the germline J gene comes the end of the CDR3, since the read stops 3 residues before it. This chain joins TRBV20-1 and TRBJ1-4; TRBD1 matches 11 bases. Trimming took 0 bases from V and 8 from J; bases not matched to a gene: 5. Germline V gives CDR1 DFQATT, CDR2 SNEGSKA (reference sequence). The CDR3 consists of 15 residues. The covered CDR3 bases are TGCAGTGCTAGAGATACCGGGACAGGGGGGGAAAAA. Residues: CSARDTGTGGEK. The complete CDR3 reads CSARDTGTGGEKLFF.

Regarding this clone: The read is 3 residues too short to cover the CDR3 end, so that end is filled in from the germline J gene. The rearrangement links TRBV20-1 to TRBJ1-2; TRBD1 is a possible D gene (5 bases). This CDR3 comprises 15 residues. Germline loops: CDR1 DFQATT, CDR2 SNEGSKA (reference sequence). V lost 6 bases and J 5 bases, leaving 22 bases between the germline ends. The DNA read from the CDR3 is TGCAGTGCAACCCCTGGTGGGGGGTCTACGTATGGC. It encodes CSATPGGGSTYG. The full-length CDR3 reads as CSATPGGGSTYGYTF.

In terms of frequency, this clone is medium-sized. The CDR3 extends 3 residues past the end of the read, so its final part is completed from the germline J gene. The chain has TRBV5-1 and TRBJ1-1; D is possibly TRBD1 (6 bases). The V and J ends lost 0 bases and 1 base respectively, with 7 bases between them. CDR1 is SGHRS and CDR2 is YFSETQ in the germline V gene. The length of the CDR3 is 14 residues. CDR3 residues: CASSLVGGNTEAFF. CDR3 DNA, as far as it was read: TGCGCCAGCAGCTTGGTAGGGGGGAACACTGAA. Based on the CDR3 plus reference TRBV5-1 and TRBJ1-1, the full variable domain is KAGVTQTPRYLIKTRGQQVTLSCSPISGHRSVSWYQQTPGQGLQFLFEYFSETQRNKGNFPGRFSGRQFSNSRSEMNVSTLELGDSALYLCASSLVGGNTEAFFGQGTRLTVV.

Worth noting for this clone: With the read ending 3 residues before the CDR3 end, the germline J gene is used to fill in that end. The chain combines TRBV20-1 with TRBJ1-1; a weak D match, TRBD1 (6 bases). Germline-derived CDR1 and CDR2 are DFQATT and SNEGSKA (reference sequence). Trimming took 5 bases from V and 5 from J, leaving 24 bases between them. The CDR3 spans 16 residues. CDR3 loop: CSAGGKNQGGITEAFF. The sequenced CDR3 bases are TGCAGTGCTGGGGGCAAAAATCAGGGCGGGATTACTGAA.

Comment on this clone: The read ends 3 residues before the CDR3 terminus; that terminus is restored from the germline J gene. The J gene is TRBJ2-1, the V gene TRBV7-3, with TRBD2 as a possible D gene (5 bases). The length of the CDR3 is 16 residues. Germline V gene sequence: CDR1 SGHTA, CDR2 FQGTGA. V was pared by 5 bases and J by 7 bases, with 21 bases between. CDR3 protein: CASSPEVDSRFNEQFF. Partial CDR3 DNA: TGTGCCAGCAGCCCCGAAGTGGACTCCCGTTTTAATGAG.

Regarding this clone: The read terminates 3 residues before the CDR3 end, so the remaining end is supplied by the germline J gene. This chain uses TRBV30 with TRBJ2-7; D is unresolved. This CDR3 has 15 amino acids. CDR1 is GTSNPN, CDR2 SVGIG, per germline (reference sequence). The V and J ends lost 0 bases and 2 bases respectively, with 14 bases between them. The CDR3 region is CAWSVPNLLAYEQYF. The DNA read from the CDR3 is TGTGCCTGGAGTGTTCCAAACTTACTTGCCTACGAG. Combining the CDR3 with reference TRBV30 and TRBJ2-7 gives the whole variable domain SQTIHQWPATLVQPVGSPLSLECTVEGTSNPNLYWYRQAAGRGLQLLFYSVGIGQISSEVPQNLSASRPQDRQFILSSKKLLLSDSGFYLCAWSVPNLLAYEQYFGPGTRLTVT.

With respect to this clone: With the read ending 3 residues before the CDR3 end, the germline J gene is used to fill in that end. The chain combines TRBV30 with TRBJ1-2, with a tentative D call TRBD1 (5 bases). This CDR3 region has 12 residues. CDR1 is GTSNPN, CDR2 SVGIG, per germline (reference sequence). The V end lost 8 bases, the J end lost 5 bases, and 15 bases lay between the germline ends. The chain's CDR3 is CASQDRGYGYTF. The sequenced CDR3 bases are TGTGCCAGTCAGGATAGGGGTTATGGC. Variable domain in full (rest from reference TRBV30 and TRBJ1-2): SQTIHQWPATLVQPVGSPLSLECTVEGTSNPNLYWYRQAAGRGLQLLFYSVGIGQISSEVPQNLSASRPQDRQFILSSKKLLLSDSGFYLCASQDRGYGYTFGSGTRLTVV.

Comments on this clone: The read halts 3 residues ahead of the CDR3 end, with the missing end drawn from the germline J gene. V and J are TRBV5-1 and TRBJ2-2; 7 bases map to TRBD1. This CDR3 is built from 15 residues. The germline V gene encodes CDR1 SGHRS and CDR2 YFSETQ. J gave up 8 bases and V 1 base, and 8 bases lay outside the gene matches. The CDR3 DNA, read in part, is TGCGCCAGCAGCTTGACAGGGGTAGGGACGGGGGAG. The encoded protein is CASSLTGVGTGE. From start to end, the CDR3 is CASSLTGVGTGELFF.

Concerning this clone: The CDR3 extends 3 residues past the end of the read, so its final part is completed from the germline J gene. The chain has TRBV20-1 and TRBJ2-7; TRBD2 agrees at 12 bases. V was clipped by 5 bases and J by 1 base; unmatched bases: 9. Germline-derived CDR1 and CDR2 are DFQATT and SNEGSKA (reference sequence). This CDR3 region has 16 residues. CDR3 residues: CSAPKTSGRSSYEQYF. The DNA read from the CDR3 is TGCAGTGCTCCTAAGACTAGCGGGAGATCATCCTACGAG.

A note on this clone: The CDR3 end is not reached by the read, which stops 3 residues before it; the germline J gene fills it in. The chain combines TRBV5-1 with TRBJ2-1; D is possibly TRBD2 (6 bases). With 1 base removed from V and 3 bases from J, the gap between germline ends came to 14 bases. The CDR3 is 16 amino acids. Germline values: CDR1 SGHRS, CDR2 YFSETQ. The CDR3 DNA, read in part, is TGCGCCAGCAGCTTGCGGGTAGCGGATATCTACAATGAG. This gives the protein CASSLRVADIYNE. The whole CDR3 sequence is CASSLRVADIYNEQFF.